This T cell receptor (beta chain) is drawn from a study of T cells in Graves' hyperthyroidism and ophthalmopathy. Hyperthyroidism in the patients, aged 18 to 65, was newly diagnosed and under 2 months in duration. Trimming stripped 7 bases from V and 1 base from J, with 12 bases between. CDR3 size: 13 residues. Germline V lookup: CDR1 SGHRS, CDR2 YFSETQ. Amplified TCR beta CDR3 regions derived from RNA transcripts. First-round RT-PCR targeting the TCR CDR3 was performed with the HTBI primer set. MiXCR, applied by TCRdb to the multiplex PCR reads, yields one record per CDR3 protein. This table holds 350,000 to 400,000 distinct CDR3 sequences, more than 12% found once.

The chain couples TRBV5-1 to TRBJ2-7; possible D gene TRBD2, 6 bases. This receptor was taken from a woman in her twenties or thirties with Graves' hyperthyroidism. Sequences were obtained from blood. The CDR3 reads CASRGTISYEQYF. The CDR3 DNA reads TGCGCCAGCCGGGGGACCATTTCCTACGAGCAGTACTTC.